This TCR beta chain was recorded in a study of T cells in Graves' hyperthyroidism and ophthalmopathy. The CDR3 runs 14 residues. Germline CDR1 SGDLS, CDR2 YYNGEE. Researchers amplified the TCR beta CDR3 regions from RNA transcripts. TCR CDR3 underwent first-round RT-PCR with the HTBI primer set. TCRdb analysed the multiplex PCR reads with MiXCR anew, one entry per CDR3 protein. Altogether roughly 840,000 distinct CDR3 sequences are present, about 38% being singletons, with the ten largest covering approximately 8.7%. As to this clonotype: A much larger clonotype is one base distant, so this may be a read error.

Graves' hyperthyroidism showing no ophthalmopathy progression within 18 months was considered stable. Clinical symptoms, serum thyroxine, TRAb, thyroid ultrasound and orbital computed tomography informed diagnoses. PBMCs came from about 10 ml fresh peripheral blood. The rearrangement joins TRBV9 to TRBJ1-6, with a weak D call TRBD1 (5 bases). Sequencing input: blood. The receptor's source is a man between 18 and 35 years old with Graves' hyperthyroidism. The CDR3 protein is CASGGVMANSPFHF. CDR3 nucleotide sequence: TGTGCCAGCGGGGGGGTTATGGCTAATTCACCCTTCCACTTT.